The T cell receptor (beta chain) under discussion was sequenced for a study of CD4+ T cells in melanoma. Study results and limitations: In melanoma, neoantigen-specific CD4+ T cells reportedly differed in differentiation state. CD8+ T cell, macrophage and B cell function reportedly correlated with neoantigen-specific CD4+ T cells.

A remark on this clone: Its antigen is not identified.

Some clones are missing from TCRdb's copy, which holds only in-frame ones; the method was immunoSEQ multiplex PCR. Among approximately 110,000 clones, 92% were seen once, and the ten largest hold less than 4%. Germline CDR1 reads SNHLY; CDR2 reads FYNNEI. This CDR3 contains 13 residues. Deletions cut 6 bases from V and 3 bases from J, with 9 bases between. Sequenced: peripheral blood. The V and J genes are TRBV2 and TRBJ1-5; D remains unclear. This sequence was found in a human donor with melanoma. The CDR3 region is CASSVGSNQPQHF. The CDR3 nucleotides are TGTGCCAGCAGCGTTGGGTCCAATCAGCCCCAGCATTTT.